This T cell receptor beta chain was captured by sequencing in a study of blood T cells in healthy people across ages. Comment on this clonotype: The antigen remains undetermined.

Study-level findings and limits: There was a strong correlation between TCR beta diversity and naive T cell percentage.

V gave up 0 bases and J gave up 5 bases; unmatched junction bases: 5. The CDR3 consists of 17 residues. Germline loops: CDR1 LNHNV, CDR2 YYDKDF (reference sequence). A second PCR of roughly 7 to 11 cycles used a sample-barcoded 5' primer and a J-beta primer mix. TCRdb passed the 5' RACE reads through MiXCR, listing each CDR3 protein once. The sample has some 1.6 million distinct CDR3 sequences, roughly 30% seen once. Sequencing was performed on blood. The rearrangement links TRBV15 to TRBJ2-3, with TRBD2 identical over 13 bases. The origin of this receptor is a woman in her 30s in good health. For the CDR3, the DNA is TGTGCCACCAGCAGAGATGGACTAGCGGGAGAGGGAGATACGCAGTATTTT. Translation: CATSRDGLAGEGDTQYF.